One sample yielded the 20 T cell receptor beta chains listed below, sequenced in a study of shared T cell receptors in the human thymus. Using immunoSEQ multiplex PCR, the repertoire was profiled, and TCRdb retains in-frame clones only, with some absent. The sample holds hundreds of thousands of clones, approximately 83% seen once. These sequences were also reported in another study, on human thymus T cells.

Sequenced: thymocytes. The receptor set was obtained from a girl in the first two years of life with a congenital heart defect.

The V call is TRBV10-1, the J call TRBJ1-5; 8 nucleotides line up with TRBD1. The CDR3 covers 18 residues. Germline lookup yields CDR1 WNHNN and CDR2 SYGVQD (reference sequence). V gave up 2 bases and J gave up 7 bases; unmatched junction bases: 16. The CDR3 DNA is TGCGCCAGCAGTGAGCACCCGGACAGGGCAAGGGACGAGCAGCCCCAGCATTTT. It yields the protein CASSEHPDRARDEQPQHF.

The sample holds one count of this clone. The chain carries TRBV4-3 and TRBJ2-5; possible D gene TRBD2, 5 bases. V was pared by 0 bases and J by 11 bases, with 28 bases between. Germline assignment: CDR1 LGHNA and CDR2 YSLEER. There are 18 residues in the CDR3. CDR3 sequence: CASSQENFLAGTGEEQYF. The CDR3 coding sequence is TGCGCCAGCAGCCAAGAGAACTTTCTCGCGGGTACTGGGGAAGAGCAGTACTTC.

CDR3 sequence (DNA): TGTGCCAGTTGGGGGGACGGGCCCGATTCTGGAAACACCATATATTTT. Its protein product is CASWGDGPDSGNTIYF. V gene TRBV5-4 combines with J gene TRBJ1-3; TRBD1 might be the D (5 bases). Germline V gene lookup returns CDR1 SGHNT and CDR2 YYREEE (reference sequence). The CDR3 consists of 16 residues. V was cut by 8 bases and J by 1 base, with 19 bases left in between.

The chain employs TRBV19 and TRBJ2-1; D might be TRBD1 (5 bases). The length of the CDR3 is 17 residues. Trimming left V 6 bases short and J 0 bases short, with 18 bases between. The germline V gene has CDR1 LNHDA and CDR2 SQIVND (reference sequence). The CDR3 reads CASRKKGLESSYNEQFF. The DNA of the CDR3 is TGTGCCAGTAGGAAAAAGGGGCTGGAAAGCTCCTACAATGAGCAGTTCTTC.

The rearrangement uses TRBV6-5 and TRBJ2-5; 8 nucleotides line up with TRBD1. Germline-derived CDR1 and CDR2 are MNHEY and SVGAGI. The CDR3 has 13 residues. J gave up 4 bases and V 2 bases, and 0 bases lay outside the gene matches. DNA for the CDR3: TGTGCCAGCAGTTACGGGACAGGAGAGACCCAGTACTTC. Protein: CASSYGTGETQYF.

The chain is built from TRBV27 and TRBJ2-3, with 11 bases fitting TRBD2. This CDR3 contains 17 residues. CDR1 is MNHEY and CDR2 is SMNVEV in the germline V gene (reference sequence). The J segment lost 3 bases and the V segment lost 2 bases, leaving 7 bases of the junction unmatched. The CDR3 is CASSLDFSGGGTDTQYF. CDR3 DNA: TGTGCCAGCAGTTTAGATTTTAGCGGGGGGGGTACAGATACGCAGTATTTT.

A single count supports this clone. This chain uses TRBV5-8 with TRBJ1-1; D is possibly TRBD1 (6 bases). From germline, CDR1 is SGHTS and CDR2 YDEGEE. This CDR3 is built from 13 residues. The V and J ends lost 2 bases and 7 bases respectively, with 12 bases between them. The chain's CDR3 is CASSFRKGVEAFF. The CDR3 coding sequence is TGTGCCAGCAGCTTTCGCAAGGGGGTTGAAGCTTTCTTT.

The sample holds one count of this clone. The gene calls are TRBV11-2 and TRBJ1-1, with D hard to call. V lost 0 bases and J 0 bases, leaving 17 bases between the germline ends. CDR3 length: 18 amino acids. In germline, CDR1 is SGHAT, CDR2 FQNNGV. The CDR3 here is CASSLEPLYPQMNTEAFF. The CDR3 DNA reads TGTGCCAGCAGCTTAGAGCCCTTGTATCCTCAGATGAACACTGAAGCTTTCTTT.

CDR3 bases: TGTGCCAGCAGTGAATTACTAGCGGGGGCTTCCAGGAAGACCCAGTACTTC. This encodes CASSELLAGASRKTQYF. This chain links TRBV28 with TRBJ2-5; 11 bases align to TRBD2. V was clipped by 5 bases and J by 6 bases; unmatched bases: 14. This CDR3 is 17 amino acids long. Germline V lookup: CDR1 MDHEN, CDR2 SYDVKM.

This clone was seen a handful of times. The chain carries TRBV19 and TRBJ1-4; 9 nucleotides line up with TRBD1. The V gene's germline CDR1 is LNHDA and CDR2 SQIVND (reference sequence). Germline trimming cut 7 bases from V and 8 bases from J; bases unmatched to any gene: 5. The CDR3 length is 13 residues. The CDR3 here is CASTPGQGEKLFF. Here the CDR3 DNA reads TGTGCCAGTACCCCAGGACAGGGGGAAAAACTGTTTTTT.

This clone occurred once. At the DNA level, this CDR3 is encoded by other sequences in the same sample as well. The V gene is TRBV4-1, the J gene TRBJ1-6; D is possibly TRBD1 (5 bases). V shed 1 base and J shed 0 bases, with 25 bases lying between them. The CDR3 sequence is 22 residues long. Germline V gene sequence: CDR1 MGHRA, CDR2 YSYEKL. The CDR3 DNA sequence: TGCGCCAGCAGCCAAGTCCGGACACCTAGACAGCAACTCCTCTCCTATAATTCACCCCTCCACTTT. It is translated as CASSQVRTPRQQLLSYNSPLHF.

The gene calls are TRBV4-1 and TRBJ2-7, with 8 bases that match TRBD1. This CDR3 is 16 amino acids long. The germline CDR1 and CDR2 sequences are MGHRA and YSYEKL. Trimming at V came to 0 bases and at J to 2 bases, leaving 6 bases not matched to a gene. This CDR3 reads CASSQEDREVAYEQYF. CDR3 DNA sequence: TGCGCCAGCAGCCAAGAGGACAGGGAGGTGGCCTACGAGCAGTACTTC.

The J gene is TRBJ1-1, the V gene TRBV19; 7 nucleotides match TRBD1. The germline V gene has CDR1 LNHDA and CDR2 SQIVND (reference sequence). The CDR3 is made up of 16 amino acids. J gave up 1 base and V 1 base, and 6 bases lay outside the gene matches. DNA for the CDR3: TGTGCCAGTAGTATAGTCCCCGACAGGGCGAACACTGAAGCTTTCTTT. This translates into CASSIVPDRANTEAFF.

The chain has TRBV9 and TRBJ1-3, with 9 bases that match TRBD1. The CDR3 is 15 amino acids. The V gene's germline CDR1 is SGDLS and CDR2 YYNGEE. V trimming: 1 base; J trimming: 4 bases; junction bases outside the gene matches: 3. The CDR3 coding sequence is TGTGCCAGCAGCGTACTGACAGGGGGAGGAAACACCATATATTTT. Translated: CASSVLTGGGNTIYF.

This clone appeared a single time. V is TRBV7-2 and J is TRBJ1-2; unclear D gene. From germline, CDR1 is SGHTA and CDR2 FQGNSA. Trimming took 0 bases from V and 4 from J, leaving 15 bases between them. This CDR3 region has 16 residues. The CDR3 region has the DNA TGTGCCAGCAGCTTAGCTTTAACAGATTTAACCTATGGCTACACCTTC. Protein product: CASSLALTDLTYGYTF.

Note on this clone: Other DNA sequences in this specimen translate into the identical CDR3. The chain employs TRBV7-9 and TRBJ2-7, with D tentatively TRBD1 (6 bases). Trimming stripped 5 bases from V and 0 bases from J, with 8 bases between. CDR3 size: 13 residues. Looked up from germline, CDR1 is SEHNR and CDR2 is FQNEAQ (reference sequence). The DNA of the CDR3 is TGTGCCAGCAGCCACAGGGACTCCTACGAGCAGTACTTC. This sequence encodes CASSHRDSYEQYF.

This clone was seen more than once but under ten times. The chain has TRBV4-1 and TRBJ1-6; D is unclear. CDR1 and CDR2 from the germline V gene are MGHRA and YSYEKL. CDR3 length equals 16 residues. V lost 3 bases and J 2 bases, leaving 11 bases between the germline ends. The CDR3 spells CASSQVPGAYNSPLHF. CDR3 nucleotides: TGCGCCAGCAGCCAGGTTCCGGGAGCCTATAATTCACCCCTCCACTTT.

The chain combines TRBV18 with TRBJ2-3; 10 nucleotides line up with TRBD2. This CDR3 comprises 17 residues. Looked up from germline, CDR1 is KGHSH and CDR2 is LQKENI. V lost 3 bases, J lost 2 bases, and 8 bases stayed unmatched. The CDR3 loop reads CASSPSPAGGHTDTQYF. DNA of the CDR3: TGTGCCAGCTCACCCTCCCCAGCGGGGGGGCACACAGATACGCAGTATTTT. Looking up the rest from reference TRBV18 and TRBJ2-3 gives the full variable domain: NAGVMQNPRHLVRRRGQEARLRCSPMKGHSHVYWYRQLPEEGLKFMVYLQKENIIDESGMPKERFSAEFPKEGPSILRIQQVVRGDSAAYFCASSPSPAGGHTDTQYFGPGTRLTVL.

This chain links TRBV7-8 with TRBJ2-1, with 14 bases matching TRBD2. The CDR3 covers 17 residues. Germline V CDR1 and CDR2: SGHVS, FQNEAQ. Germline trimming cut 5 bases from V and 5 bases from J; bases unmatched to any gene: 8. The CDR3 DNA follows: TGTGCCAGCAGCGGGGGGACTAGCGGGGGCCTCGACAATGAGCAGTTCTTC. This encodes CASSGGTSGGLDNEQFF. Looking up the rest from reference TRBV7-8 and TRBJ2-1 gives the full variable domain: GAGVSQSPRYKVAKRGQDVALRCDPISGHVSLFWYQQALGQGPEFLTYFQNEAQLDKSGLPSDRFFAERPEGSVSTLKIQRTQQEDSAVYLCASSGGTSGGLDNEQFFGPGTRLTVL.

This clone was seen more than once but under ten times. The chain carries TRBV4-1 and TRBJ1-1; no firm D call. Trimming removed 4 bases from V and 1 base from J, with 10 bases in between. The germline CDR1 and CDR2 sequences are MGHRA and YSYEKL. CDR3 size: 14 residues. The CDR3 sequence is CASSLFGENTEAFF. CDR3 DNA: TGCGCCAGCAGCCTCTTCGGGGAGAACACTGAAGCTTTCTTT.